The T cell receptor (beta chain) under discussion was sequenced for a study of response to subunit inactivated influenza vaccine (dated by TCRdb to 2017 to 2018). For the wider study: The study used deep quantitative T cell receptor repertoire profiling to track responses to a trivalent subunit inactivated influenza vaccine. General conclusions and limits of the study: The authors suggested that each seasonal influenza vaccination may recruit only a limited number of new T cells.

A note on this clonotype: Its antigen is currently not known. Base qualities are not recorded, but no much larger clone differs from it by a single base.

V is clipped by 0 bases and J by 4 bases, and the sequence between their germline boundaries is 10 bases long. CDR1 and CDR2, looked up from the germline V gene (reference sequence), are SEHNR and FQNEAQ. The CDR3 runs 14 amino acids, cysteine and phenylalanine included. CDR3 DNA only is kept here, 42 bases in frame from base 1. Library creation used RT-PCR. The instrument given in TCRdb is Illumina HiSeq 2500. TCRdb ran its own pipeline on the public reads, namely fastp trimming at Q25 and MiXCR clone calling, and kept in-frame beta chains. Rows merge per CDR3 protein into single entries with the most common DNA and genes. This sample is represented by approximately 500,000 distinct CDR3 sequences; 14% of them were singletons. The ten largest make up over 8.5% of the sample.

The receptor's source is a man in his fifties or sixties who received an inactivated influenza vaccine. Donor details come from another sample of the same person, matched by shared clones. Rearrangement joined TRBV7-9 to TRBJ2-7; TRBD1 might be the D gene, on 6 matching bases. Specimen: PBMCs from blood, collected 11 to 12 days after vaccination. The sequenced DNA: TGTGCCAGCAGCTTAGCCCAGGGACATTACGAGCAGTACTTC. Translated, this is CASSLAQGHYEQYF.